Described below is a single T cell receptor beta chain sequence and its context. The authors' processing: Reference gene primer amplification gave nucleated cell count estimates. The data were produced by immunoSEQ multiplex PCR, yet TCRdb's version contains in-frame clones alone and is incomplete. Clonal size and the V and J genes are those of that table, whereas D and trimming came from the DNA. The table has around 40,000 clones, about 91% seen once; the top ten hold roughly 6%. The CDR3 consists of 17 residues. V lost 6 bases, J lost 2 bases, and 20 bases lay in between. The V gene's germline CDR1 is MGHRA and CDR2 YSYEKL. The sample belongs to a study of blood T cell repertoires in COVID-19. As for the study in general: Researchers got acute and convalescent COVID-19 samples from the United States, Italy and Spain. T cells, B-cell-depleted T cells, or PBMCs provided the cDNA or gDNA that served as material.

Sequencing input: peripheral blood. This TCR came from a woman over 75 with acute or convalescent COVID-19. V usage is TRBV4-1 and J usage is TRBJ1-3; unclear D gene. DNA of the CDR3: TGCGCCAGCAGGAACACGGGAACCGACCTCCCTGGAAACACCATATATTTT. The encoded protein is CASRNTGTDLPGNTIYF.